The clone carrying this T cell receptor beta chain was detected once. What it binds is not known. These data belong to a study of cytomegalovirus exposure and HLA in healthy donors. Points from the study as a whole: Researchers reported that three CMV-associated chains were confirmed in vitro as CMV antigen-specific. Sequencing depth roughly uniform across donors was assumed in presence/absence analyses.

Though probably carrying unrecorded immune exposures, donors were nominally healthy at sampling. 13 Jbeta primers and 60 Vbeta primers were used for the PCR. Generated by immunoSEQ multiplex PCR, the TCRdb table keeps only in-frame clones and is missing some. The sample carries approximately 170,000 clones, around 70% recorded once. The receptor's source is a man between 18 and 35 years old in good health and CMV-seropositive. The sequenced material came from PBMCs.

The CDR3 loop reads CAWEVGRGEKLFF. In DNA, the CDR3 is TGTGCCTGGGAGGTCGGCAGGGGCGAAAAACTGTTTTTT. The chain carries TRBV30 and TRBJ1-4, with D possibly TRBD1 on 6 matching bases. Trimming pared 5 bases from V and 8 bases from J, leaving 15 bases between. The CDR3 length is 13 residues. Germline assignment: CDR1 GTSNPN and CDR2 SVGIG (reference sequence). Drawing the rest from reference TRBV30 and TRBJ1-4, the complete variable domain is SQTIHQWPATLVQPVGSPLSLECTVEGTSNPNLYWYRQAAGRGLQLLFYSVGIGQISSEVPQNLSASRPQDRQFILSSKKLLLSDSGFYLCAWEVGRGEKLFFGSGTQLSVL.